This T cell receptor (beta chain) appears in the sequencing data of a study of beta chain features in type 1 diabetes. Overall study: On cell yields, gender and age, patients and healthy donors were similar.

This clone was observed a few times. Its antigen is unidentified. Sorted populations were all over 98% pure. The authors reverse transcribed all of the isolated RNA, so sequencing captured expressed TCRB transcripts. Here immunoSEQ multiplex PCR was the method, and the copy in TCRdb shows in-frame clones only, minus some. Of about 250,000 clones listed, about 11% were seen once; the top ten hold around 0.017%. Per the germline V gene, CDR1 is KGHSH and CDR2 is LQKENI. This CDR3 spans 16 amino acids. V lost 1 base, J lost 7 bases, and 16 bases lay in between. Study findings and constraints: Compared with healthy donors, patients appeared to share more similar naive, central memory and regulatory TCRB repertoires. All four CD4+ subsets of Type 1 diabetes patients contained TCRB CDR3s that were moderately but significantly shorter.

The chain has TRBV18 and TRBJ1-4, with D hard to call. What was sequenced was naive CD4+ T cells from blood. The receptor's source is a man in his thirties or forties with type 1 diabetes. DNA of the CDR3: TGTGCCAGCTCACCACGAAATGGGGAGATGAGTGAAAAACTGTTTTTT. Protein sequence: CASSPRNGEMSEKLFF.